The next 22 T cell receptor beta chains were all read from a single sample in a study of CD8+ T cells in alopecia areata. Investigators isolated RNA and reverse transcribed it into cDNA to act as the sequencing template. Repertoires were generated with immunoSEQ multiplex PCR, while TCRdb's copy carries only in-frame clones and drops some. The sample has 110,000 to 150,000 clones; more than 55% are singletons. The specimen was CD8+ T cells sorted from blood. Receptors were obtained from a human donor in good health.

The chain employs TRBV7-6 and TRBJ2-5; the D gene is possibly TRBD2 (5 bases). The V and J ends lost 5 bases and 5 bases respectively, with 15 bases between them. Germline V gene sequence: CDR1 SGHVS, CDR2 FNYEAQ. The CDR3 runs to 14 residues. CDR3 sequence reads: CASSLLVEGETQYF. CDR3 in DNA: TGTGCCAGCAGCCTACTAGTGGAAGGGGAGACCCAGTACTTC.

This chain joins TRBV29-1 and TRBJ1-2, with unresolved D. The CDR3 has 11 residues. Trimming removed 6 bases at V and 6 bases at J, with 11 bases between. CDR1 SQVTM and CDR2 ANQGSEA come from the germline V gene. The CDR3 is CSVPLDDGYTF. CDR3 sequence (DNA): TGCAGCGTCCCGTTGGACGATGGCTACACCTTC.

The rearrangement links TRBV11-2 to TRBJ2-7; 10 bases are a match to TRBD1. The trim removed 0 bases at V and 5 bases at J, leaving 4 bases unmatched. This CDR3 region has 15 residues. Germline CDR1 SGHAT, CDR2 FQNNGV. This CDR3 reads CASSLDLGQGHEQYF. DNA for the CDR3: TGTGCCAGCAGCTTAGATCTGGGACAGGGGCACGAGCAGTACTTC.

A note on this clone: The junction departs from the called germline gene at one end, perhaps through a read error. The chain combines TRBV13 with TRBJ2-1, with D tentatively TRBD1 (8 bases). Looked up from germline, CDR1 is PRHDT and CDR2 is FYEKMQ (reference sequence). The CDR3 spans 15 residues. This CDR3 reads CASGQGGVVNNGQFF. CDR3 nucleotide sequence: TGTGCCAGCGGACAGGGAGGGGTGGTAAACAATGGGCAGTTCTTC.

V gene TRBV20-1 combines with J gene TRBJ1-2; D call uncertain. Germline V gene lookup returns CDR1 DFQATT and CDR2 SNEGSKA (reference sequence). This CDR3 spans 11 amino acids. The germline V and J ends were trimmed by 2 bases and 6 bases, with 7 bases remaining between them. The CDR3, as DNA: TGCAGTGCTAGATCGGAGAATGGCTACACCTTC. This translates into CSARSENGYTF.

The CDR3, as DNA: TGTGCCAGCAGTTTAAGCTCCTACGAGCAGTACTTC. Amino acid sequence: CASSLSSYEQYF. The chain uses TRBV7-8 and TRBJ2-7; D call uncertain. This CDR3 contains 12 residues. Germline CDR1 is SGHVS and CDR2 is FQNEAQ. V was pared by 6 bases and J by 0 bases, with 6 bases between.

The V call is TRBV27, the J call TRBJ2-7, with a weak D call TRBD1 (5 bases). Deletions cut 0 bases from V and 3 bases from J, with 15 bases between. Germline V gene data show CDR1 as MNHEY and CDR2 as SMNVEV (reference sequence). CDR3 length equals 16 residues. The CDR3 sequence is CASSLSAGNRFYEQYF. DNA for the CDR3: TGTGCCAGCAGTTTATCGGCAGGGAATCGGTTCTACGAGCAGTACTTC.

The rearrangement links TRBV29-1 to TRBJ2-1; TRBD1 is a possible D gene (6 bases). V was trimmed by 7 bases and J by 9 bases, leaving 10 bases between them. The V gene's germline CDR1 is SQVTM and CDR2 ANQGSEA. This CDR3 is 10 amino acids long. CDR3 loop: CSAKGVEQFF. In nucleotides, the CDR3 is TGCAGCGCGAAGGGGGTTGAGCAGTTCTTC.

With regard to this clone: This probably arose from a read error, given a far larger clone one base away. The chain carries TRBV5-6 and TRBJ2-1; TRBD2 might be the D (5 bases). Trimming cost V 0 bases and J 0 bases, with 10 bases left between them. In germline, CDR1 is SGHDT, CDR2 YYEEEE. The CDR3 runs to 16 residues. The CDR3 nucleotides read TGTGCCAGCAGCTTGGATGTGACTACCTCCTACAATGAGCAGTTCTTC. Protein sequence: CASSLDVTTSYNEQFF.

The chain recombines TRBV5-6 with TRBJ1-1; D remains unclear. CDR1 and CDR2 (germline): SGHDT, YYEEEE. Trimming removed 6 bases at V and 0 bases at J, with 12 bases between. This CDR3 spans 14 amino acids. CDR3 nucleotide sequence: TGTGCCAGCAACCTTTTGGGTATGAACACTGAAGCTTTCTTT. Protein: CASNLLGMNTEAFF.

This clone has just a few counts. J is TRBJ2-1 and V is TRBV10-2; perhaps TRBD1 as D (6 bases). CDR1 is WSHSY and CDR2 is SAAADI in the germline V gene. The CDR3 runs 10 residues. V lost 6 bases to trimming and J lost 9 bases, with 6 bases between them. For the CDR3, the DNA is TGCGCCAGCAGGGGGGCTGAGCAGTTCTTC. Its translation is CASRGAEQFF.

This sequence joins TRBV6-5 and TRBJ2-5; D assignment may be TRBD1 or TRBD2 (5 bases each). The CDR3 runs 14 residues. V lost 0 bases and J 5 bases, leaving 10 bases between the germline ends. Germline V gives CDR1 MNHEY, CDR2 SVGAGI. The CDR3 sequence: CASSYSGTGETQYF. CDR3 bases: TGTGCCAGCAGTTACTCAGGGACCGGGGAGACCCAGTACTTC.

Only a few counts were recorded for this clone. The CDR3 DNA reads as TGCAGCGTTGAAGAATGGGACAGGATCTACAATGAGCAGTTCTTC. Protein: CSVEEWDRIYNEQFF. The chain links TRBV29-1 to TRBJ2-1; TRBD1 agrees at 8 bases. The germline V gene encodes CDR1 SQVTM and CDR2 ANQGSEA. Unmatched junction bases numbered 4, after V lost 0 bases and J lost 3 bases. The CDR3 has 15 residues.

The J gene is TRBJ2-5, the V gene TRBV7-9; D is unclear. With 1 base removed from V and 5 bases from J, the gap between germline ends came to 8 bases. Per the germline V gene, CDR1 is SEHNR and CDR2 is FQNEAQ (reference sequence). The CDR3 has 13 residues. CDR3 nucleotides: TGTGCCAGCAGCTTAGTCGAGCAGGAGACCCAGTACTTC. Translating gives CASSLVEQETQYF.

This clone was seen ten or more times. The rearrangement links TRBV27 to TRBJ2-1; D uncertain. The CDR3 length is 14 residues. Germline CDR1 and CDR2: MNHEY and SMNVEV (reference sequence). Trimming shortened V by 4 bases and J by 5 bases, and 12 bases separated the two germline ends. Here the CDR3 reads CASSYRHPNNEQFF. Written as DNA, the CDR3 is TGTGCCAGCAGTTACCGACACCCCAACAATGAGCAGTTCTTC.

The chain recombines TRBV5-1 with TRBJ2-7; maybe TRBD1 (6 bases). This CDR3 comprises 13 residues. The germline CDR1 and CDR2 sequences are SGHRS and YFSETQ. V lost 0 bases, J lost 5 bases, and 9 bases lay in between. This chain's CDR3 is CASSLGTANEQYF. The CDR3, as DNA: TGCGCCAGCAGCTTGGGGACAGCAAACGAGCAGTACTTC.

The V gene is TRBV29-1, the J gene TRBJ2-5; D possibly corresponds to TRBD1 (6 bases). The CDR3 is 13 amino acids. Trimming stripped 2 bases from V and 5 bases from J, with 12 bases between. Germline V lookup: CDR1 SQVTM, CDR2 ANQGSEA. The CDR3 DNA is TGCAGCGTTGAAAATTGGACAGTGGAGACCCAGTACTTC. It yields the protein CSVENWTVETQYF.

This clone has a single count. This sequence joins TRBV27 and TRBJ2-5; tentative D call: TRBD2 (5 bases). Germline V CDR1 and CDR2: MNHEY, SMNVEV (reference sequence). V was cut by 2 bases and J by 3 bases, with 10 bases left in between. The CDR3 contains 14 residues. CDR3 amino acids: CASSLTPSKETQYF. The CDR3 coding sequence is TGTGCCAGCAGTTTAACCCCTAGCAAAGAGACCCAGTACTTC.

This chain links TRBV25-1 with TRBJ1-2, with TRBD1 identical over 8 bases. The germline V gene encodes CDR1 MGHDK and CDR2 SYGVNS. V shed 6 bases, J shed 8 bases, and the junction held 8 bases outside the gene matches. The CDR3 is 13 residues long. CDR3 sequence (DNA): TGTGCCAGCAGGGGGCAGGGGGCTGAAGGCTACACCTTC. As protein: CASRGQGAEGYTF.

The CDR3 loop is CASSFGPRTAGRHNEQFF. The DNA for the CDR3 is TGTGCCAGCAGTTTTGGCCCGAGAACAGCGGGGCGACACAATGAGCAGTTCTTC. V usage is TRBV28 and J usage is TRBJ2-1; 7 nucleotides line up with TRBD2. Trimming took 3 bases from V and 5 from J; bases not matched to a gene: 16. The CDR3 runs 18 residues. Per germline, CDR1 MDHEN and CDR2 SYDVKM.

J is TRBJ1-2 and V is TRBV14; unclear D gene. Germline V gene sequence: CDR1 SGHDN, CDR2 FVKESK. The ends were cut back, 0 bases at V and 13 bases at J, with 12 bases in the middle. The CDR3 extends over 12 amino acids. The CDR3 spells CASSQDRALFTF. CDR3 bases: TGTGCCAGCAGCCAAGATCGGGCGCTTTTCACCTTC.

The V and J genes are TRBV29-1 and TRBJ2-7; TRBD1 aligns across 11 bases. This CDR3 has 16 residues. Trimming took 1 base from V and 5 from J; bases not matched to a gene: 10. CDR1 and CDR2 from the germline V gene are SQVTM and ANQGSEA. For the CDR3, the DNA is TGCAGCGTTGAAGCCATCTTGGGGACAGGGGGGAACGAGCAGTACTTC. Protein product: CSVEAILGTGGNEQYF.